These T cell receptor beta chains were read from a single sample in a study of beta chain features in type 1 diabetes. Sequenced by immunoSEQ multiplex PCR; TCRdb stores in-frame clones only, minus some. Of 35,000 to 50,000 clones in the sample, 50% are singletons; the top ten hold 0.2% to 0.3%. The sequenced material came from stem cell memory CD4+ T cells from blood. The source is a woman under 40 in good health. Both conserved end residues are part of each CDR3. D genes are given only for firm matches. Size is stated for part of the rows, as once, few or many counts, or as a class when the clone is expanded.

clone_size	v_call	j_call	d_call	cdr3_aa	cdr3_nt
few	TRBV27	TRBJ2-5	-	CASSPLQGRETQYF	TGTGCCAGCAGTCCACTACAGGGAAGGGAGACCCAGTACTTC
few	TRBV19	TRBJ2-1	TRBD1	CASQPSGQGIPFRYNEQFF	TGTGCCAGCCAGCCGTCGGGACAGGGAATCCCCTTCAGGTACAATGAGCAGTTCTTC
-	TRBV19	TRBJ2-1	TRBD2	CASKRESSYNEQFF	TGTGCCAGCAAGCGGGAGAGCTCCTACAATGAGCAGTTCTTC
-	TRBV18	TRBJ2-3	TRBD2	CASSRTSGTTITDTQYF	TGTGCCAGCTCACGAACTAGCGGGACTACAATCACAGATACGCAGTATTTT
-	TRBV28	TRBJ2-5	-	CASSLVWETQYF	TGTGCCAGCAGCCTAGTGTGGGAGACCCAGTACTTC
-	TRBV9	TRBJ2-7	TRBD1	CASSATGTGAYEQYF	TGTGCCAGCAGCGCCACCGGGACAGGGGCCTACGAGCAGTACTTC
many	TRBV18	TRBJ2-3	-	CASSPFRQEADTQYF	TGTGCCAGCTCACCTTTCAGACAGGAGGCAGATACGCAGTATTTT
-	TRBV5-6	TRBJ1-3	-	CASSPLQRNTIYF	TGTGCCAGCAGCCCACTCCAGAGGAACACCATATATTTT
-	TRBV19	TRBJ1-1	-	CASRELRGTEAFF	TGTGCCAGTAGAGAGCTTAGAGGCACTGAAGCTTTCTTT
-	TRBV29-1	TRBJ1-1	TRBD1	CSVDMGQGIWGTEAFF	TGCAGCGTTGATATGGGACAGGGAATTTGGGGCACTGAAGCTTTCTTT
-	TRBV9	TRBJ2-5	TRBD1	CASTARDGQGGQETQYF	TGTGCCAGCACCGCTCGCGATGGACAGGGGGGGCAAGAGACCCAGTACTTC
-	TRBV4-2	TRBJ2-3	TRBD2	CASSQGGSGILGTQYF	TGTGCCAGCAGCCAAGGCGGTAGCGGGATTCTAGGTACGCAGTATTTT
-	TRBV27	TRBJ1-5	TRBD1	CASSLTGGQPQHF	TGTGCCAGCAGTCTGACAGGGGGGCAGCCCCAGCATTTT
-	TRBV4-2	TRBJ2-7	-	CASSQDDRDSQTPYEQYF	TGTGCCAGCAGCCAAGATGACCGAGACTCTCAAACTCCCTACGAGCAGTACTTC
-	TRBV7-2	TRBJ2-3	TRBD2	CASSLATGLADTQYF	TGTGCCAGCAGCTTAGCAACCGGACTAGCAGATACGCAGTATTTT
few	TRBV7-6	TRBJ2-7	-	CASSTGTPYEQYF	TGTGCCAGCAGCACTGGGACTCCCTACGAGCAGTACTTC
few	TRBV10-3	TRBJ2-1	TRBD1	CAAADGTGGFNEQFF	TGTGCCGCCGCGGACGGGACAGGGGGCTTCAATGAGCAGTTCTTC
-	TRBV19	TRBJ2-1	-	CASSIPGGYNEQFF	TGTGCCAGTAGTATACCGGGTGGGTACAATGAGCAGTTCTTC
-	TRBV15	TRBJ2-3	-	CATRIDIPTDTQYF	TGTGCCACCCGAATCGACATTCCCACAGATACGCAGTATTTT
-	TRBV7-3	TRBJ1-5	-	CASSFPGQPQHF	TGTGCCAGCAGCTTTCCGGGACAGCCCCAGCATTTT
-	TRBV15	TRBJ2-5	-	CATSRDQGTFSQETQYF	TGTGCCACCAGCAGAGATCAGGGCACATTTTCCCAAGAGACCCAGTACTTC
-	TRBV2	TRBJ2-1	TRBD2	CASSEWASGAYNEQFF	TGTGCCAGCAGTGAATGGGCTAGCGGGGCCTACAATGAGCAGTTCTTC
-	TRBV5-1	TRBJ2-1	-	CASSGDNRYNEQFF	TGCGCCAGCAGCGGTGACAACAGGTACAATGAGCAGTTCTTC
-	TRBV28	TRBJ2-7	-	CASSALTEQYF	TGTGCCAGCAGTGCTCTCACCGAGCAGTACTTC
-	TRBV4-1	TRBJ2-1	-	CASRPQQGRNYNEQFF	TGCGCCAGCAGACCTCAACAGGGCAGGAACTACAATGAGCAGTTCTTC
few	TRBV18	TRBJ2-5	TRBD2	CASSPWTSGQETQYF	TGTGCCAGCTCACCCTGGACTAGCGGGCAAGAGACCCAGTACTTC
-	TRBV10-2	TRBJ1-1	TRBD1	CASSAGQGEAFF	TGCGCCAGCAGTGCTGGACAGGGTGAAGCTTTCTTT
-	TRBV7-3	TRBJ2-5	-	CASSREGVDQETQYF	TGTGCCAGCAGCCGCGAGGGGGTGGACCAAGAGACCCAGTACTTC
once	TRBV27	TRBJ2-4	TRBD1	CASSLSGQGYIQYF	TGTGCCAGCAGTTTGTCGGGACAGGGGTACATTCAGTACTTC
few	TRBV30	TRBJ2-1	TRBD2	CAWRLFRWTSGQIGYEQFF	TGTGCCTGGAGACTATTCCGATGGACTAGCGGACAAATTGGGTATGAGCAGTTCTTC
-	TRBV5-1	TRBJ1-6	-	CASSLDPGNNSPLHF	TGCGCCAGCAGCTTGGATCCAGGGAATAATTCACCCCTCCACTTT
-	TRBV7-2	TRBJ2-3	TRBD1	CASSLAEQGTQYF	TGTGCCAGCAGCTTAGCGGAACAGGGGACGCAGTATTTT
few	TRBV5-1	TRBJ1-1	-	CASSSQGTEAFF	TGCGCCAGCAGCTCTCAGGGCACTGAAGCTTTCTTT
-	TRBV27	TRBJ1-6	TRBD1	CASSLRDRNNSPLHF	TGTGCCAGCAGTCTCCGGGACAGAAATAATTCACCCCTCCACTTT
few	TRBV20-1	TRBJ2-7	-	CSVNGVYEQYF	TGCAGTGTAAACGGAGTCTACGAGCAGTACTTC
-	TRBV7-9	TRBJ2-3	-	CASSLDGISDTQYF	TGTGCCAGCAGCTTAGACGGGATATCAGATACGCAGTATTTT
few	TRBV18	TRBJ2-1	-	CASSQIQGSSYNEQFF	TGTGCCAGCTCGCAGATCCAGGGGAGCTCCTACAATGAGCAGTTCTTC
-	TRBV5-6	TRBJ1-2	-	CASSLGQNYGYTF	TGTGCCAGCAGCTTGGGGCAGAACTATGGCTACACCTTC
few	TRBV5-6	TRBJ2-1	-	CASSFGHYNEQFF	TGTGCCAGCAGCTTTGGGCACTACAATGAGCAGTTCTTC
-	TRBV18	TRBJ2-1	TRBD2	CASSTGLAYNEQFF	TGTGCCAGCTCAACGGGACTAGCATACAATGAGCAGTTCTTC
-	TRBV10-3	TRBJ2-7	-	CAGGQSYEQYF	TGTGCCGGGGGACAATCCTACGAGCAGTACTTC
-	TRBV7-9	TRBJ2-7	TRBD2	CASTGGAYEQYF	TGTGCCAGCACCGGGGGGGCGTACGAGCAGTACTTC
-	TRBV6-1	TRBJ1-2	-	CASSESGYGYTF	TGTGCCAGCAGTGAATCGGGCTATGGCTACACCTTC
once	TRBV7-9	TRBJ2-3	-	CASSVSSGLTDTQYF	TGTGCCAGCAGCGTTTCGAGTGGACTCACAGATACGCAGTATTTT
-	TRBV6-5	TRBJ2-5	TRBD1	CASTLLTGGEETQYF	TGTGCCAGCACCCTCCTGACAGGGGGCGAAGAGACCCAGTACTTC
-	TRBV28	TRBJ2-2	TRBD1	CATVDRVDTGELFF	TGTGCCACCGTGGACAGGGTCGACACCGGGGAGCTGTTTTTT
-	TRBV28	TRBJ2-7	TRBD2	CASSSTSGSRWYEQYF	TGTGCCAGCAGTTCCACTAGCGGGAGTCGGTGGTACGAGCAGTACTTC
-	TRBV7-3	TRBJ2-3	TRBD2	CASRPTGGRATDTQYF	TGTGCCAGCAGGCCTACGGGCGGGAGGGCAACAGATACGCAGTATTTT
-	TRBV14	TRBJ1-1	-	CASSQSLILTGNTEAFF	TGTGCCAGCAGCCAGAGCCTTATCTTGACAGGGAACACTGAAGCTTTCTTT
-	TRBV5-4	TRBJ2-6	-	CASRTWMGGQFGANVLTF	TGTGCCAGCAGGACTTGGATGGGGGGTCAGTTTGGGGCCAACGTCCTGACTTTC
-	TRBV7-3	TRBJ2-2	-	CASSFWEAGELFF	TGTGCCAGCAGCTTTTGGGAGGCCGGGGAGCTGTTTTTT
-	TRBV28	TRBJ2-7	-	CASSLNIYEQYF	TGTGCCAGCAGTTTAAACATCTACGAGCAGTACTTC
-	TRBV7-9	TRBJ1-1	TRBD1	CASSSDRDVEAFF	TGTGCCAGCAGCTCCGACAGGGATGTTGAAGCTTTCTTT
-	TRBV4-2	TRBJ2-7	TRBD2	CASSQEIASGITEQYF	TGTGCCAGCAGCCAAGAAATAGCTAGCGGGATAACGGAGCAGTACTTC
-	TRBV11-2	TRBJ2-1	TRBD2	CASSLDYASGSINEQFF	TGTGCCAGCAGCTTAGATTACGCTAGCGGGAGTATCAATGAGCAGTTCTTC
-	TRBV15	TRBJ1-5	-	CATSRANSNQPQHF	TGTGCCACCAGCAGAGCTAATAGCAATCAGCCCCAGCATTTT
-	TRBV7-3	TRBJ2-7	TRBD2	CASSREGGAGVHEQYF	TGTGCCAGCAGCCGTGAGGGGGGAGCGGGAGTGCACGAGCAGTACTTC
-	TRBV27	TRBJ2-1	TRBD1	CASSWATGQYNEQFF	TGTGCCAGCAGTTGGGCAACGGGACAGTACAATGAGCAGTTCTTC
-	TRBV9	TRBJ2-5	TRBD2	CASSVDGRTWKTQYF	TGTGCCAGCAGCGTAGACGGGAGGACTTGGAAGACCCAGTACTTC